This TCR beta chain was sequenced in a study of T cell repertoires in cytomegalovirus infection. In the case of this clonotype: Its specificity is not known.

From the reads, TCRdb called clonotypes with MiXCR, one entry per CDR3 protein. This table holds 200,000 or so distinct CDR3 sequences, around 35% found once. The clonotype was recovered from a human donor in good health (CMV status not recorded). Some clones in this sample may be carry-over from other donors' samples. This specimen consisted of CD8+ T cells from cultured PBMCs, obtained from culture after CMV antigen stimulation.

For the CDR3, the DNA is TGTGCCAGCACGTTAGGGGACAGGAGGGGGAATGAGCAGTTCTTC. As protein: CASTLGDRRGNEQFF. The J gene is TRBJ2-1, the V gene TRBV28, with 8 bases lining up with TRBD1. The V gene's germline CDR1 is MDHEN and CDR2 SYDVKM. This CDR3 spans 15 amino acids. V gave up 7 bases and J gave up 7 bases; unmatched junction bases: 12. Based on the CDR3 plus reference TRBV28 and TRBJ2-1, the full variable domain is DVKVTQSSRYLVKRTGEKVFLECVQDMDHENMFWYRQDPGLGLRLIYFSYDVKMKEKGDIPEGYSVSREKKERFSLILESASTNQTSMYLCASTLGDRRGNEQFFGPGTRLTVL.